This entry lists 28 T cell receptor beta chains sequenced from one sample in a study of T cell responses to AZD1222 COVID-19 vaccine. Method: immunoSEQ multiplex PCR; TCRdb's copy keeps in-frame clones and lacks some. The repertoire holds approximately 130,000 clones, 85% to 95% seen once, with 1.5% to 2% in the top ten. The source was peripheral blood, collected on day 0 of AZD1222 vaccination. Receptor source: an adult in good health.

In its sample, this clone was seen a few times. The CDR3 DNA sequence: TGTGCCTGGATTTTGGGTAGCAATGAGCAGTTCTTC. Its protein product is CAWILGSNEQFF. The chain carries TRBV30 and TRBJ2-1; D uncertain. The CDR3 loop spans 12 amino acids. V was pared by 4 bases and J by 6 bases, with 10 bases between. From germline, CDR1 is GTSNPN and CDR2 SVGIG (reference sequence).

DNA for the CDR3: TGTGCCAGCAGTGAATTTGTCTTAAATTCACCCCTCCACTTT. Its protein product is CASSEFVLNSPLHF. The J gene is TRBJ1-6, the V gene TRBV25-1; D not certain. The length of the CDR3 is 14 residues. CDR1 and CDR2 (germline): MGHDK, SYGVNS. The V end lost 1 base, the J end lost 7 bases, and 8 bases lay between the germline ends.

The chain carries TRBV28 and TRBJ1-2; D possibly corresponds to TRBD1 (6 bases). The CDR3 loop spans 13 amino acids. Trimming stripped 6 bases from V and 7 bases from J, with 15 bases between. The germline V gene has CDR1 MDHEN and CDR2 SYDVKM. DNA for the CDR3: TGTGCCAGCAGCGAGGGCAGGGGAGGTGGCTACACCTTC. Its translation is CASSEGRGGGYTF.

The chain links TRBV7-9 to TRBJ1-6, with D tentatively TRBD1 (6 bases). The V gene's germline CDR1 is SEHNR and CDR2 FQNEAQ (reference sequence). The V end lost 5 bases, the J end lost 7 bases, and 18 bases lay between the germline ends. This CDR3 has 16 amino acids. The CDR3 bases are TGTGCCAGCAGCGCAAATCAGGCAGGGGCGAATTCACCCCTCCACTTT. It encodes CASSANQAGANSPLHF.

The CDR3 sequence is CASSALAGGTQYF. The CDR3 nucleotides are TGTGCCAGCAGTGCCCTAGCGGGGGGTACGCAGTATTTT. The V and J genes are TRBV27 and TRBJ2-3; 11 bases align to TRBD2. V lost 5 bases, J lost 8 bases, and 3 bases stayed unmatched. The CDR3 contains 13 residues. Germline CDR1 MNHEY, CDR2 SMNVEV (reference sequence).

The rearrangement joins TRBV7-9 to TRBJ2-7; TRBD2 is a possible D gene (6 bases). Per germline, CDR1 SEHNR and CDR2 FQNEAQ (reference sequence). Deletions cut 5 bases from V and 5 bases from J, with 13 bases between. The CDR3 spans 13 residues. The CDR3 spells CASSPGRGHEQYF. In nucleotides, the CDR3 is TGTGCCAGCAGCCCAGGGCGGGGTCACGAGCAGTACTTC.

The rearrangement links TRBV7-8 to TRBJ2-1, with D possibly called TRBD1 or TRBD2 (6 bases each). Trimming removed 2 bases from V and 5 bases from J, with 13 bases in between. This CDR3 is built from 15 residues. Germline-derived CDR1 and CDR2 are SGHVS and FQNEAQ. The CDR3 spells CASSLPPGADNEQFF. CDR3 nucleotide sequence: TGTGCCAGCAGCTTACCCCCGGGGGCCGACAATGAGCAGTTCTTC.

The chain has TRBV9 and TRBJ1-2, with 7 nucleotides matching TRBD1. The ends lost 0 bases at V and 12 bases at J; junction bases unmatched: 8. The CDR3 sequence is 13 residues long. Germline loops: CDR1 SGDLS, CDR2 YYNGEE. The DNA of the CDR3 is TGTGCCAGCAGCGTAGAGGGGGCCCGCCAGCACACCTTC. Translating it yields CASSVEGARQHTF.

V is TRBV7-9 and J is TRBJ1-1; TRBD1 agrees at 8 bases. Germline V gene lookup returns CDR1 SEHNR and CDR2 FQNEAQ (reference sequence). V gave up 3 bases and J gave up 1 base; unmatched junction bases: 4. This CDR3 spans 15 amino acids. CDR3 DNA sequence: TGTGCCAGCAGCTTGTTCGACAGGGGGAACACTGAAGCTTTCTTT. It encodes CASSLFDRGNTEAFF. The complete variable domain, with remaining parts taken from reference TRBV7-9 and TRBJ1-1, reads DTGVSQNPRHKITKRGQNVTFRCDPISEHNRLYWYRQTLGQGPEFLTYFQNEAQLEKSRLLSDRFSAERPKGSFSTLEIQRTEQGDSAMYLCASSLFDRGNTEAFFGQGTRLTVV.

CDR3 DNA sequence: TGTGCCAGCAGTCAGAGGGACTCAAAACTCACCGGGGAGCTGTTTTTT. Protein product: CASSQRDSKLTGELFF. The rearrangement links TRBV3-1 (or the pseudogene TRBV3-2) to TRBJ2-2, with D tentatively TRBD2 (6 bases). Trimming removed 6 bases from V and 4 bases from J, with 18 bases in between. In germline, CDR1 is LGHDT, CDR2 YNNKEL (reference sequence). This CDR3 spans 16 amino acids.

This clone came up once. The chain is built from TRBV28 and TRBJ1-1; possible D gene TRBD1, 5 bases. The CDR3 has 16 residues. V lost 4 bases and J lost 1, with 16 bases in between. Germline V CDR1 and CDR2: MDHEN, SYDVKM. CDR3 coding DNA: TGTGCCAGCAGTTCCCGCCCGGGGGTGGGGAACACTGAAGCTTTCTTT. It is translated as CASSSRPGVGNTEAFF.

The chain recombines TRBV6-5 with TRBJ2-7; TRBD1 is a possible D gene (6 bases). Germline CDR1 reads MNHEY; CDR2 reads SVGAGI. Trimming stripped 5 bases from V and 5 bases from J, with 19 bases between. CDR3 size: 15 residues. CDR3 bases: TGTGCCAGCAGTAGAATACAGGGTTATAGGCACGAGCAGTACTTC. Its translation: CASSRIQGYRHEQYF.

In regard to this clone: The junction and the germline gene differ at one end; a read error may be behind it. The gene calls are TRBV7-8 and TRBJ2-7; D is perhaps TRBD1 (6 bases). The CDR3 sequence is 12 residues long. Germline V gene lookup returns CDR1 SGHVS and CDR2 FQNEAQ. CDR3 residues: CASSLGDTLSRF. The CDR3, as DNA: TGTGCCAGCAGCTTAGGGGACACCCTATCGCGATTC.

The rearrangement joins TRBV24-1 to TRBJ2-7; TRBD1 matches at 8 bases. Germline assignment: CDR1 KGHDR and CDR2 SFDVKD. The CDR3 has 14 residues. After removal of 6 bases from V and 0 bases from J, the junction contained 3 bases not matched to a gene. CDR3: CATSRDRNSYEQYF. CDR3 in DNA: TGTGCCACCAGTCGGGACAGGAACTCCTACGAGCAGTACTTC.

The genes are TRBV15 and TRBJ1-6; D not certain. This CDR3 region has 14 residues. V lost 5 bases and J lost 14, with 19 bases in between. The germline V gene encodes CDR1 LNHNV and CDR2 YYDKDF (reference sequence). Here the CDR3 DNA reads TGTGCCACCAGCCCCCAAAGGGATACGGGGACCCTCCACTTT. This encodes CATSPQRDTGTLHF.

The chain has TRBV6-5 and TRBJ2-7; D might be TRBD1 (6 bases). CDR1 and CDR2 from the germline V gene are MNHEY and SVGAGI. V shed 6 bases and J shed 2 bases, with 11 bases lying between them. The CDR3 consists of 13 residues. The CDR3 nucleotides read TGTGCCAGCAGGAGAACAGGGACCTACGAGCAGTACTTC. It encodes CASRRTGTYEQYF.

In its sample, this clone was seen a few times. This sequence joins TRBV30 and TRBJ2-3, with TRBD2 matching 8 bases. There are 15 residues in the CDR3. V lost 5 bases and J lost 4; bases outside the gene matches: 11. The germline gives CDR1 GTSNPN, CDR2 SVGIG (reference sequence). The CDR3 sequence is CAWDLGRAGSDTQYF. The CDR3 bases are TGTGCCTGGGACCTCGGGAGGGCCGGGTCAGATACGCAGTATTTT. The full variable domain, completed using reference TRBV30 and TRBJ2-3, is SQTIHQWPATLVQPVGSPLSLECTVEGTSNPNLYWYRQAAGRGLQLLFYSVGIGQISSEVPQNLSASRPQDRQFILSSKKLLLSDSGFYLCAWDLGRAGSDTQYFGPGTRLTVL.

The rearrangement links TRBV12-3 or TRBV12-4 to TRBJ1-2, with a possible D match to TRBD1 (5 bases). Trimming shortened V by 7 bases and J by 12 bases, and 12 bases separated the two germline ends. This CDR3 comprises 10 residues. In DNA, the CDR3 is TGTGCCAGCACCAGGGCTCGACACACCTTC. Protein product: CASTRARHTF.

The J gene is TRBJ1-5, the V gene TRBV6-4; D gene uncertain. CDR1 and CDR2 (germline): MRHNA, SNTAGT. The CDR3 has 13 residues. V lost 8 bases to trimming and J lost 0 bases, with 8 bases between them. In DNA form, the CDR3 reads TGTGCCAGCGCGGTACGTAGCAATCAGCCCCAGCATTTT. Translation: CASAVRSNQPQHF.

The chain combines TRBV7-9 with TRBJ1-1; perhaps TRBD1 as D (5 bases). Between the trimmed V and J ends, which lost 0 bases and 3 bases, there was a span of 14 bases. The CDR3 runs to 16 residues. CDR1 and CDR2 (germline): SEHNR, FQNEAQ (reference sequence). CDR3 residues: CASSLAGEKTYTEAFF. CDR3 DNA: TGTGCCAGCAGCTTAGCGGGGGAAAAAACCTACACTGAAGCTTTCTTT.

The J gene is TRBJ1-4, the V gene TRBV3-1 (or the pseudogene TRBV3-2), with D perhaps TRBD1 (5 bases). The CDR3 spans 14 residues. V shed 4 bases and J shed 4 bases, with 10 bases lying between them. The germline gives CDR1 LGHDT, CDR2 YNNKEL (reference sequence). The CDR3 region has the DNA TGTGCCAGCAGCCTCGGGACCAATAATGAAAAACTGTTTTTT. Translation gives CASSLGTNNEKLFF.

The chain links TRBV4-2 to TRBJ2-2, with a tentative D call TRBD1 (6 bases). Deletions cut 2 bases from V and 4 bases from J, with 17 bases between. The CDR3 runs 17 residues. Germline values: CDR1 LGHNA, CDR2 YNFKEQ. The CDR3 region is CASSQTTTGSGTGELFF. DNA of the CDR3: TGTGCCAGCAGCCAAACTACGACAGGATCGGGCACCGGGGAGCTGTTTTTT.

This clone turned up a few times. The chain links TRBV27 to TRBJ1-5, with a possible D match to TRBD1 (6 bases). V was cut by 6 bases and J by 7 bases, with 19 bases left in between. The CDR3 is 15 amino acids. Looked up from germline, CDR1 is MNHEY and CDR2 is SMNVEV (reference sequence). For the CDR3, the DNA is TGTGCCAGCAGGGCGCAGTGGGGGGCAGCCCAGCCCCAGCATTTT. It specifies CASRAQWGAAQPQHF.

This clone was seen just once. V gene TRBV4-2 combines with J gene TRBJ2-7; 8 bases match TRBD1. CDR3 length: 16 amino acids. V lost 3 bases and J lost 3; bases outside the gene matches: 10. The V gene's germline CDR1 is LGHNA and CDR2 YNFKEQ. The CDR3 protein is CASSHLPPGQDYEQYF. CDR3 DNA: TGTGCCAGCAGCCATCTCCCGCCGGGACAGGACTACGAGCAGTACTTC.

This chain uses TRBV11-3 with TRBJ1-2; the D gene is possibly TRBD1 (5 bases). Germline assignment: CDR1 SGHNT and CDR2 YENEEA. Trimming cost V 5 bases and J 6 bases, with 22 bases left between them. The CDR3 consists of 16 residues. The CDR3 region is CASSPDGRGGEDGYTF. Written as DNA, the CDR3 is TGTGCCAGCAGCCCGGATGGGCGCGGGGGAGAGGATGGCTACACCTTC.

The chain recombines TRBV11-3 with TRBJ1-1; 9 positions agree with TRBD1. The CDR3 spans 16 residues. Germline CDR1 SGHNT, CDR2 YENEEA. The V segment lost 3 bases and the J segment 0 bases; nucleotides outside the gene matches: 5. The CDR3 region is CASSLGQGGMNTEAFF. In DNA form, the CDR3 reads TGTGCCAGCAGCTTGGGACAGGGAGGGATGAACACTGAAGCTTTCTTT.

The rearrangement joins TRBV15 to TRBJ1-5, with D unclear. The CDR3 covers 13 residues. The germline V gene has CDR1 LNHNV and CDR2 YYDKDF (reference sequence). V lost 2 bases to trimming and J lost 4 bases, with 6 bases between them. The CDR3 loop reads CATSRTRNQPQHF. The CDR3 region has the DNA TGTGCCACCAGCAGAACGCGTAATCAGCCCCAGCATTTT.

The chain employs TRBV5-6 and TRBJ1-4; no reliable D call. The V end lost 2 bases, the J end lost 5 bases, and 19 bases lay between the germline ends. The CDR3 is 17 residues long. Germline CDR1 reads SGHDT; CDR2 reads YYEEEE. CDR3 nucleotide sequence: TGTGCCAGCAGCTTAGGACCGAAGATGATCCCCAATGAAAAACTGTTTTTT. Translated, it gives CASSLGPKMIPNEKLFF.